The source of this T cell receptor (beta chain) is a study of cytomegalovirus exposure and HLA in healthy donors. Study findings and constraints: Some TCR beta chains (roughly 150 of them) were listed as cytomegalovirus-associated. In an earlier analysis, productive rearrangement rates for most beta V segments clustered near 90% or 30%.

The CDR3 extends over 15 amino acids. From germline, CDR1 is KGHSH and CDR2 LQKENI. The J segment lost 4 bases and the V segment lost 6 bases, leaving 9 bases of the junction unmatched. With respect to this clone: What it binds is not known.

A multiplex PCR was run with 60 Vbeta primers and 13 Jbeta primers. Sequencing was performed with immunoSEQ multiplex PCR; in TCRdb, only in-frame clones are kept and a portion is missing. Its clone listing holds tens of thousands of clones. Sampled while nominally healthy, donors likely had unrecorded immune exposures. Specimen: PBMCs. This receptor was identified in a woman in her thirties or forties in good health and CMV-seronegative. The chain recombines TRBV18 with TRBJ1-2; TRBD1 agrees at 9 bases. CDR3 sequence reads: CASSWDREGIYGYTF. The DNA for the CDR3 is TGTGCCAGCTCGTGGGACAGGGAAGGGATCTATGGCTACACCTTC.